Listed below are T cell receptor beta chains from one sample, sequenced in a study of CD8 T cells in Susac syndrome. TCRdb recomputed calls from the immunoSEQ multiplex PCR reads with MiXCR, one row per CDR3 protein. Of 75,000 to 95,000 distinct CDR3 sequences listed, roughly 94% are singletons. Sequencing input: CD8+ T cells from PBMCs. The origin of the receptors is a human donor with Susac syndrome. Each CDR3 is given with its conserved first and last residue. D genes are given only for firm matches. Clone sizes are given selectively: once, few, many, or a class where the clone is expanded.

j_call: TRBJ2-1
clone_size: -
cdr3_length: 15
v_call: TRBV20-1
d_call: TRBD2
cdr3_nt: TGCAGTGCTCGGACTAGTAGGAGCCTTTACAATGAGCAGTTCTTC
cdr3_aa: CSARTSRSLYNEQFF

j_call: TRBJ2-1
clone_size: -
cdr3_length: 14
v_call: TRBV12-3/TRBV12-4
d_call: TRBD2
cdr3_nt: TGTGCCAGCTGTTTAACTAGCGCAATCAATGAGCAGTTCTTC
cdr3_aa: CASCLTSAINEQFF

j_call: TRBJ2-1
clone_size: -
cdr3_length: 18
v_call: TRBV4-3
d_call: TRBD2
cdr3_nt: TGCGCCAGCAGCCAAGATCCCGGGGGGACTAGCGGGGACAATGAGCAGTTCTTC
cdr3_aa: CASSQDPGGTSGDNEQFF

j_call: TRBJ2-2
clone_size: -
cdr3_length: 17
v_call: TRBV9
d_call: -
cdr3_nt: TGTGCCAGCAGCGTAGGGTACGTGACCGCGAACACCGGGGAGCTGTTTTTT
cdr3_aa: CASSVGYVTANTGELFF

j_call: TRBJ1-1
clone_size: -
cdr3_length: 13
v_call: TRBV9
d_call: -
cdr3_nt: TGTGCCAGCACCGGGGTCGGTAACACTGAAGCTTTCTTT
cdr3_aa: CASTGVGNTEAFF

j_call: TRBJ2-1
clone_size: -
cdr3_length: 13
v_call: TRBV20-1
d_call: -
cdr3_nt: TGCAGTGCCCGGGACACCTCCTACAATGAGCAGTTCTTC
cdr3_aa: CSARDTSYNEQFF

j_call: TRBJ2-5
clone_size: -
cdr3_length: 14
v_call: TRBV6-2/TRBV6-3
d_call: -
cdr3_nt: TGTGCCAGCAACCCACAGGGTTGGGAAGAGACCCAGTACTTC
cdr3_aa: CASNPQGWEETQYF

j_call: TRBJ2-1
clone_size: -
cdr3_length: 17
v_call: TRBV4-3
d_call: -
cdr3_nt: TGCGCCAGCAGCCAAAGACAAGCGGAGGGTTCCTACAATGAGCAGTTCTTC
cdr3_aa: CASSQRQAEGSYNEQFF

j_call: TRBJ2-1
clone_size: -
cdr3_length: 16
v_call: TRBV4-2
d_call: TRBD1
cdr3_nt: TGTGCCAGCAGCCCCACCGGGACAGGGTTCTACAATGAGCAGTTCTTC
cdr3_aa: CASSPTGTGFYNEQFF

j_call: TRBJ1-1
clone_size: -
cdr3_length: 16
v_call: TRBV7-2
d_call: -
cdr3_nt: TGTGCCAGCAGCTTACCCCCAGTCATCGGGAGCGCTGAAGCTTTCTTT
cdr3_aa: CASSLPPVIGSAEAFF

j_call: TRBJ2-1
clone_size: -
cdr3_length: 16
v_call: TRBV25-1
d_call: TRBD2
cdr3_nt: TGTGCCAGCAGTGTCCCCCGGCTAGCGGGAACAGGTGAGCAGTTCTTC
cdr3_aa: CASSVPRLAGTGEQFF

j_call: TRBJ2-7
clone_size: -
cdr3_length: 17
v_call: TRBV12-5
d_call: -
cdr3_nt: TGTGCTAGTGGTCCGGCTTGGGACCCACAGGTCCCCTACGAGCAGTACTTC
cdr3_aa: CASGPAWDPQVPYEQYF

j_call: TRBJ1-4
clone_size: -
cdr3_length: 13
v_call: TRBV7-9
d_call: -
cdr3_nt: TGTGCCAGCAGCCATGGGCTCGGGGAAAAACTGTTTTTT
cdr3_aa: CASSHGLGEKLFF

j_call: TRBJ1-1
clone_size: once
cdr3_length: 13
v_call: TRBV9
d_call: -
cdr3_nt: TGTGCCAGCAGCGCGGGGGTGAACACTGAAGCTTTCTTT
cdr3_aa: CASSAGVNTEAFF

j_call: TRBJ2-2
clone_size: -
cdr3_length: 16
v_call: TRBV10-3
d_call: TRBD2
cdr3_nt: TGTGCCATCAGTGACCCACTAGCGGGTAACACCGGGGAGCTGTTTTTT
cdr3_aa: CAISDPLAGNTGELFF

j_call: TRBJ2-1
clone_size: -
cdr3_length: 11
v_call: TRBV11-1
d_call: -
cdr3_nt: TGTGCCAGCAGCTCCAGACAGGAGCAGTTCTTC
cdr3_aa: CASSSRQEQFF

j_call: TRBJ2-6
clone_size: -
cdr3_length: 19
v_call: TRBV12-5
d_call: TRBD1
cdr3_nt: TGTGCTAGTGGTTTCCGCCGGGACAGGGGGCTTACTGGGGCCAACGTCCTGACTTTC
cdr3_aa: CASGFRRDRGLTGANVLTF

j_call: TRBJ2-7
clone_size: -
cdr3_length: 14
v_call: TRBV9
d_call: TRBD2
cdr3_nt: TGTGCCAGCAGCGATGGACTAGCGGGAGACGAGCAGTACTTC
cdr3_aa: CASSDGLAGDEQYF

j_call: TRBJ1-2
clone_size: -
cdr3_length: 16
v_call: TRBV6-5
d_call: -
cdr3_nt: TGTGCCAGCAGTTACTCAGGAGGGGCATTACACTATGGCTACACCTTC
cdr3_aa: CASSYSGGALHYGYTF

j_call: TRBJ2-1
clone_size: -
cdr3_length: 16
v_call: TRBV20-1
d_call: -
cdr3_nt: TGCAGTGCTAGGGTCCCGACAGGTATTTTGGTCAATGAGCAGTTCTTC
cdr3_aa: CSARVPTGILVNEQFF

j_call: TRBJ2-2
clone_size: -
cdr3_length: 16
v_call: TRBV20-1
d_call: -
cdr3_nt: TGCAGTGCTAGAGTCCGACGGGTTGACAACACCGGGGAGCTGTTTTTT
cdr3_aa: CSARVRRVDNTGELFF

j_call: TRBJ1-5
clone_size: once
cdr3_length: 15
v_call: TRBV15
d_call: -
cdr3_nt: TGTGCCACCAGCTCATCGAGGGGGAGCCATCAGCCCCAGCATTTT
cdr3_aa: CATSSSRGSHQPQHF

j_call: TRBJ2-7
clone_size: once
cdr3_length: 14
v_call: TRBV12-3/TRBV12-4
d_call: TRBD1
cdr3_nt: TGTGCCAGCAGCCCGACAGGGGGGAACTACGAGCAGTACTTC
cdr3_aa: CASSPTGGNYEQYF

j_call: TRBJ2-3
clone_size: -
cdr3_length: 15
v_call: TRBV9
d_call: -
cdr3_nt: TGTGCCAGCAGCGTAGACGGGGGAACCACAGATACGCAGTATTTT
cdr3_aa: CASSVDGGTTDTQYF

j_call: TRBJ2-7
clone_size: -
cdr3_length: 14
v_call: TRBV4-2
d_call: -
cdr3_nt: TGTGCCAGCGGACGATCAGAGGGCTCCTACGAGCAGTACTTC
cdr3_aa: CASGRSEGSYEQYF

j_call: TRBJ2-7
clone_size: -
cdr3_length: 12
v_call: TRBV27
d_call: -
cdr3_nt: TGTGCCAGCAGTTTTACCGGGTACGAGCAGTACTTC
cdr3_aa: CASSFTGYEQYF

j_call: TRBJ2-6
clone_size: -
cdr3_length: 19
v_call: TRBV28
d_call: -
cdr3_nt: TGTGCCAGCAGTTCATCAAGGGCAGATTCTTACTCTGGGGCCAACGTCCTGACTTTC
cdr3_aa: CASSSSRADSYSGANVLTF

j_call: TRBJ2-3
clone_size: -
cdr3_length: 10
v_call: TRBV2
d_call: -
cdr3_nt: TGTGCCAGCAGTGTTGGTACGCAGTATTTT
cdr3_aa: CASSVGTQYF

j_call: TRBJ2-1
clone_size: -
cdr3_length: 16
v_call: TRBV7-8
d_call: TRBD1
cdr3_nt: TGTGCCAGCAGCTTTTCCGGGACAGGTTCTTACAATGAGCAGTTCTTC
cdr3_aa: CASSFSGTGSYNEQFF

j_call: TRBJ2-5
clone_size: -
cdr3_length: 19
v_call: TRBV15
d_call: -
cdr3_nt: TGTGCCACCAGCAGAGAGGAACGTGGCTACCCGGAGCCGAGGGAGACCCAGTACTTC
cdr3_aa: CATSREERGYPEPRETQYF

j_call: TRBJ2-7
clone_size: -
cdr3_length: 14
v_call: TRBV20-1
d_call: -
cdr3_nt: TGCAGTGCTAGGTCGACCCGACTAGACTACGAGCAGTACTTC
cdr3_aa: CSARSTRLDYEQYF

j_call: TRBJ2-3
clone_size: once
cdr3_length: 13
v_call: TRBV28
d_call: -
cdr3_nt: TGTGCCAGCAGTCCCGGAGAGCAATATACGCAGTATTTT
cdr3_aa: CASSPGEQYTQYF

j_call: TRBJ2-7
clone_size: -
cdr3_length: 15
v_call: TRBV15
d_call: -
cdr3_nt: TGTGCCACCAGCAGAGACCGGGGCAGGGCCCACGAGCAGTACTTC
cdr3_aa: CATSRDRGRAHEQYF

j_call: TRBJ2-7
clone_size: -
cdr3_length: 13
v_call: TRBV28
d_call: TRBD2
cdr3_nt: TGTGCCAGCAGGCCAGCGGGAGGTGGCGAGCAGTACTTC
cdr3_aa: CASRPAGGGEQYF

j_call: TRBJ2-5
clone_size: -
cdr3_length: 12
v_call: TRBV5-6
d_call: -
cdr3_nt: TGTGCCAGCAGCTGGGGCCCGGGGGCCCAGTACTTC
cdr3_aa: CASSWGPGAQYF

j_call: TRBJ2-1
clone_size: -
cdr3_length: 17
v_call: TRBV2
d_call: TRBD2
cdr3_nt: TGTGCCAGCAGAGACGACACCGGGACTAGCGGCTACAATGAGCAGTTCTTC
cdr3_aa: CASRDDTGTSGYNEQFF

j_call: TRBJ2-3
clone_size: -
cdr3_length: 13
v_call: TRBV29-1
d_call: -
cdr3_nt: TGCAGCGTTTATGGGCCAACGGGAGATACGCAGTATTTT
cdr3_aa: CSVYGPTGDTQYF

j_call: TRBJ2-5
clone_size: -
cdr3_length: 14
v_call: TRBV7-9
d_call: -
cdr3_nt: TGTGCCAGCAGCTCGTCTAGCATCACGGAGACCCAGTACTTC
cdr3_aa: CASSSSSITETQYF

j_call: TRBJ1-1
clone_size: -
cdr3_length: 15
v_call: TRBV5-6
d_call: -
cdr3_nt: TGTGCCAGCAGCCCACGAGAACACTTGAACACTGAAGCTTTCTTT
cdr3_aa: CASSPREHLNTEAFF

j_call: TRBJ2-1
clone_size: once
cdr3_length: 12
v_call: TRBV30
d_call: -
cdr3_nt: TGTGCCTGGAGCCTGACTAGGCCTGAGCAGTTCTTC
cdr3_aa: CAWSLTRPEQFF